A single sample gave rise to the 24 T cell receptor beta chains below, sequenced in a study of blood T cell repertoires in COVID-19. TCRdb's table, derived via immunoSEQ multiplex PCR, lists solely in-frame clones and lacks some. Among about 400,000 clones listed, around 90% were seen once. Sequenced input: PBMCs or T cells enriched from blood (not recorded which). The receptors here all came from a woman in her 40s with acute COVID-19.

Written as DNA, the CDR3 is TGTGCCAGCAGTTACTCTCGGGGATCCTATAATTCACCCCTCCACTTT. It specifies CASSYSRGSYNSPLHF. This sequence joins TRBV6-5 and TRBJ1-6; no firm D call. This CDR3 is built from 16 residues. Trimming stripped 0 bases from V and 1 base from J, with 7 bases between. CDR1 MNHEY and CDR2 SVGAGI come from the germline V gene.

The CDR3 spells CAWWPRGLAGGLVSNEQFF. The CDR3 DNA reads TGTGCCTGGTGGCCCCGTGGACTAGCGGGGGGGCTCGTAAGCAATGAGCAGTTCTTC. This chain uses TRBV30 with TRBJ2-1, with 15 nucleotides matching TRBD2. V lost 5 bases, J lost 6 bases, and 17 bases stayed unmatched. The CDR3 loop spans 19 amino acids. In germline, CDR1 is GTSNPN, CDR2 SVGIG (reference sequence).

DNA for the CDR3: TGTGCCAGCAGAAGGGGACTAGGGGACAATGAGCAGTTCTTC. This codes for CASRRGLGDNEQFF. The chain has TRBV6-5 and TRBJ2-1; 8 nucleotides agree with TRBD2. The CDR3 is made up of 14 amino acids. The ends lost 6 bases at V and 5 bases at J; junction bases unmatched: 6. The germline CDR1 and CDR2 sequences are MNHEY and SVGAGI.

The chain couples TRBV5-1 to TRBJ2-2; TRBD1 aligns across 9 bases. Germline CDR1 and CDR2: SGHRS and YFSETQ. The V segment lost 4 bases and the J segment 1 base; nucleotides outside the gene matches: 8. The CDR3 spans 17 residues. The CDR3 here is CASSTDRDRENTGELFF. CDR3 DNA: TGCGCCAGCAGCACGGACCGGGACAGGGAGAACACCGGGGAGCTGTTTTTT. Looking up the rest from reference TRBV5-1 and TRBJ2-2 gives the full variable domain: KAGVTQTPRYLIKTRGQQVTLSCSPISGHRSVSWYQQTPGQGLQFLFEYFSETQRNKGNFPGRFSGRQFSNSRSEMNVSTLELGDSALYLCASSTDRDRENTGELFFGEGSRLTVL.

For the CDR3, the DNA is TGTGCCAGCCTCCCGGGGAGGGGATGGAATCAGCCCCAGCATTTT. Amino acids: CASLPGRGWNQPQHF. The V gene is TRBV5-8, the J gene TRBJ1-5; maybe TRBD1 (5 bases). V lost 7 bases to trimming and J lost 4 bases, with 18 bases between them. Germline assignment: CDR1 SGHTS and CDR2 YDEGEE. This CDR3 is built from 15 residues. Complete variable domain (other parts from reference TRBV5-8 and TRBJ1-5): EAGVTQSPTHLIKTRGQQATLRCSPISGHTSVYWYQQALGLGLQFLLWYDEGEERNRGNFPPRFSGRQFPNYSSELNVNALELEDSALYLCASLPGRGWNQPQHFGDGTRLSIL.

The rearrangement joins TRBV3-1 (or the pseudogene TRBV3-2) to TRBJ1-3; unclear D gene. Trimming pared 7 bases from V and 2 bases from J, leaving 12 bases between. Germline assignment: CDR1 LGHDT and CDR2 YNNKEL (reference sequence). The CDR3 loop spans 14 amino acids. This chain's CDR3 is CASTHGRTGNTIYF. CDR3 nucleotides: TGTGCCAGCACACATGGGCGTACTGGAAACACCATATATTTT.

The V call is TRBV19, the J call TRBJ2-5, with TRBD1 matching 9 bases. This CDR3 spans 13 amino acids. Germline V gene data show CDR1 as LNHDA and CDR2 as SQIVND (reference sequence). The J segment lost 5 bases and the V segment lost 6 bases, leaving 4 bases of the junction unmatched. The CDR3, as DNA: TGTGCCAGTAGCCGGGACAGGGACGAGACCCAGTACTTC. Translated, it gives CASSRDRDETQYF.

The CDR3 spells CAWSSSAGTGNGYTF. The CDR3 DNA reads as TGTGCCTGGAGTTCTTCTGCCGGGACAGGGAATGGCTACACCTTC. V gene TRBV30 combines with J gene TRBJ1-2, with 9 bases fitting TRBD1. Losses at the gene ends were 2 bases for V and 6 bases for J; bases not matched to a gene: 10. CDR1 is GTSNPN, CDR2 SVGIG, per germline (reference sequence). This CDR3 spans 15 amino acids.

As regards this clone: The junction does not match germline at one end; this may be a read error. The rearrangement uses TRBV9 and TRBJ1-1; D not certain. The CDR3 has 12 residues. CDR1 and CDR2 from the germline V gene are SGDLS and YYNGEE. The chain's CDR3 is CASGVRDTEAFF. Here the CDR3 DNA reads TGTGCCAGCGGCGTACGAGACACTGAAGCTTTCTTT. The full variable domain, in which reference TRBV9 and TRBJ1-1 provide the parts outside the CDR3, is DSGVTQTPKHLITATGQRVTLRCSPRSGDLSVYWYQQSLDQGLQFLIQYYNGEERAKGNILERFSAQQFPDLHSELNLSSLELGDSALYFCASGVRDTEAFFGQGTRLTVV.

V and J are TRBV29-1 and TRBJ2-6; 9 positions match TRBD2. This CDR3 comprises 16 residues. V dropped 4 bases and J dropped 0; count of bases not matched to a gene: 4. Germline values: CDR1 SQVTM, CDR2 ANQGSEA. CDR3 bases: TGCAGCGTTGGTAGCGGGGGAACCTCTGGGGCCAACGTCCTGACTTTC. This gives the protein CSVGSGGTSGANVLTF.

The V gene is TRBV21-1, the J gene TRBJ2-3; the D call of TRBD1 is as the table states it, not checked on the DNA. TRBV21-1 is a documented pseudogene. The CDR3 is 17 residues long. The CDR3 here is CASSIIRDRAPTDTQYF. CDR3 DNA: TGTGCCAGCAGCATAATCAGGGATAGGGCCCCCACAGATACGCAGTATTTT.

The J gene is TRBJ1-2, the V gene TRBV25-1; no firm D call. CDR3 length equals 14 residues. The V end was cut by 1 base, the J end by 1 base, with 7 bases between. Germline V gene lookup returns CDR1 MGHDK and CDR2 SYGVNS. The CDR3 is CASSESPRNYGYTF. The CDR3 DNA reads TGTGCCAGCAGTGAATCCCCTCGTAACTATGGCTACACCTTC.

This clone was seen a handful of times. The chain uses TRBV23-1 and TRBJ2-4; maybe TRBD2 (7 bases). TRBV23-1 is noted as an ORF with a role that remains uncertain. With 4 bases removed from V and 7 bases from J, the gap between germline ends came to 11 bases. This CDR3 comprises 13 residues. The CDR3 loop is CASSRGGRNIQYF. In DNA form, the CDR3 reads TGCGCCAGCAGTCGGGGGGGCCGTAACATTCAGTACTTC.

The genes are TRBV11-3 and TRBJ2-3, with TRBD2 identical over 7 bases. The CDR3 runs to 15 residues. V lost 1 base, J lost 1 base, and 2 bases stayed unmatched. Germline V gene lookup returns CDR1 SGHNT and CDR2 YENEEA. The CDR3 region has the DNA TGTGCCAGCAGCTTAGGCGCGGGGGGCACAGATACGCAGTATTTT. It encodes CASSLGAGGTDTQYF. The full variable domain, in which reference TRBV11-3 and TRBJ2-3 provide the parts outside the CDR3, is EAGVVQSPRYKIIEKKQPVAFWCNPISGHNTLYWYLQNLGQGPELLIRYENEEAVDDSQLPKDRFSAERLKGVDSTLKIQPAELGDSAVYLCASSLGAGGTDTQYFGPGTRLTVL.

This clone has a handful of counts. The same CDR3 can be traced to other DNA sequences in this sample. The chain recombines TRBV5-1 with TRBJ1-3; D remains unclear. The germline CDR1 and CDR2 sequences are SGHRS and YFSETQ. There are 14 residues in the CDR3. With 3 bases removed from V and 2 bases from J, the gap between germline ends came to 9 bases. The DNA for the CDR3 is TGCGCCAGCAGCTCAACGGGAGCTGGAAACACCATATATTTT. This translates into CASSSTGAGNTIYF.

The gene calls are TRBV3-1 (or the pseudogene TRBV3-2) and TRBJ1-1; D not certain. CDR1 is LGHDT, CDR2 YNNKEL, per germline (reference sequence). Trimming shortened V by 1 base and J by 5 bases, and 11 bases separated the two germline ends. The CDR3 sequence is 14 residues long. The CDR3 here is CASSQGASRTEAFF. DNA of the CDR3: TGTGCCAGCAGCCAAGGGGCCAGCCGAACTGAAGCTTTCTTT.

This clone was seen once. The V gene is TRBV19, the J gene TRBJ2-6; 11 positions agree with TRBD2. Trimming took 4 bases from V and 0 from J; bases not matched to a gene: 2. Germline values: CDR1 LNHDA, CDR2 SQIVND (reference sequence). CDR3 length: 17 residues. The CDR3 reads CASSKTSGASGANVLTF. The CDR3, as DNA: TGTGCCAGTAGTAAGACTAGCGGGGCCTCTGGGGCCAACGTCCTGACTTTC. The full variable domain, with the rest looked up from reference TRBV19 and TRBJ2-6, is DGGITQSPKYLFRKEGQNVTLSCEQNLNHDAMYWYRQDPGQGLRLIYYSQIVNDFQKGDIAEGYSVSREKKESFPLTVTSAQKNPTAFYLCASSKTSGASGANVLTFGAGSRLTVL.

The genes are TRBV1 and TRBJ2-7; the D call in the table, TRBD2, was not verified against the DNA. TRBV1 is assigned pseudogene status. The CDR3 length is 16 residues. CDR3 in DNA: TGCACCAGCAGGGCCGAATCGGAGCGGGGGCCCTACGAGCAGTACTTC. It yields the protein CTSRAESERGPYEQYF.

J is TRBJ2-7 and V is TRBV5-1, with 7 bases that match TRBD1. CDR1 and CDR2 (germline): SGHRS, YFSETQ. The CDR3 contains 14 residues. V shed 0 bases and J 3 bases; nucleotides not matched to a gene: 3. Here the CDR3 reads CASSLADRSYEQYF. As DNA, the CDR3 is TGCGCCAGCAGCTTGGCGGACAGGAGCTACGAGCAGTACTTC. Drawing the rest from reference TRBV5-1 and TRBJ2-7, the complete variable domain is KAGVTQTPRYLIKTRGQQVTLSCSPISGHRSVSWYQQTPGQGLQFLFEYFSETQRNKGNFPGRFSGRQFSNSRSEMNVSTLELGDSALYLCASSLADRSYEQYFGPGTRLTVT.

The chain employs TRBV6-1 and TRBJ1-2, with unresolved D. From germline, CDR1 is MNHNS and CDR2 SASEGT. Trimming took off 1 base at V and 5 bases at J, with 11 bases between the two ends. CDR3 size: 14 residues. CDR3 protein: CASSEDGVRYGYTF. The CDR3 DNA sequence: TGTGCCAGCAGTGAAGACGGGGTCCGATATGGCTACACCTTC.

This clone was seen just once. The V and J genes are TRBV3-1 (or the pseudogene TRBV3-2) and TRBJ1-1; no reliable D call. The germline V gene encodes CDR1 LGHDT and CDR2 YNNKEL (reference sequence). The CDR3 has 13 amino acids. Trimming took 1 base from V and 3 from J, leaving 6 bases between them. The CDR3 DNA is TGTGCCAGCAGCCAAGGCTATCACACTGAAGCTTTCTTT. The encoded protein is CASSQGYHTEAFF.

This clone was seen a single time. CDR3 DNA sequence: TGTGCCAGCAGCTTCGGACAGGGGGCGACCTACGAGCAGTACTTC. Translation gives CASSFGQGATYEQYF. V is TRBV6-5 and J is TRBJ2-7, with 11 bases matching TRBD1. V shed 6 bases, J shed 2 bases, and the junction held 6 bases outside the gene matches. CDR1 is MNHEY and CDR2 is SVGAGI in the germline V gene. The CDR3 spans 15 residues.

The chain employs TRBV19 and TRBJ1-1; the D is unclear. The germline V gene has CDR1 LNHDA and CDR2 SQIVND (reference sequence). The CDR3 is 13 amino acids. The V and J ends lost 5 bases and 6 bases respectively, with 13 bases between them. CDR3 coding DNA: TGTGCCAGTAGTGCCGCTGGAGTCTCTGAAGCTTTCTTT. Its translation is CASSAAGVSEAFF.

The rearrangement links TRBV9 to TRBJ1-3, with 7 positions matching TRBD1. V dropped 3 bases and J dropped 1; count of bases not matched to a gene: 1. From germline, CDR1 is SGDLS and CDR2 YYNGEE. The CDR3 contains 14 residues. CDR3: CASSARGSGNTIYF. The CDR3 DNA reads TGTGCCAGCAGCGCCAGGGGGTCTGGAAACACCATATATTTT.